The 22 T cell receptor beta chains listed next were all sequenced from one sample in a study of cytomegalovirus exposure and HLA in healthy donors. The study ran its PCR with 60 Vbeta and 13 Jbeta primers. The method was immunoSEQ multiplex PCR; TCRdb's version includes in-frame clones alone and lacks a portion of them. The profile shows around 120,000 clones, 65% to 90% of them singletons. Sequencing was done on a sample of PBMCs. Receptors originate from a male donor in good health and CMV-seropositive.

V and J are TRBV7-9 and TRBJ2-3; D uncertain. V gave up 5 bases and J gave up 0 bases, with 15 bases separating them. Germline V lookup: CDR1 SEHNR, CDR2 FQNEAQ (reference sequence). The CDR3 contains 16 residues. Here the CDR3 reads CASSRERASSTDTQYF. CDR3 nucleotide sequence: TGTGCCAGCAGCCGAGAGCGCGCGTCTAGCACAGATACGCAGTATTTT.

This rearrangement joins TRBV27 to TRBJ1-5, with TRBD1 matching over 9 bases. Germline V gives CDR1 MNHEY, CDR2 SMNVEV (reference sequence). V shed 5 bases and J 7 bases; nucleotides not matched to a gene: 12. The CDR3 length is 16 residues. For the CDR3, the DNA is TGTGCCAGCAGTGAAATCGGGACAGGGAATGGGCAGCCCCAGCATTTT. This sequence encodes CASSEIGTGNGQPQHF.

This rearrangement joins TRBV4-3 to TRBJ2-3; TRBD2 aligns across 12 bases. The germline gives CDR1 LGHNA, CDR2 YSLEER. The CDR3 consists of 20 residues. The trim removed 5 bases at V and 3 bases at J, leaving 18 bases unmatched. The CDR3 loop reads CASSIRLAGELRSRTDTQYF. CDR3 nucleotide sequence: TGCGCCAGCAGCATCAGACTAGCGGGAGAACTACGGAGTCGGACAGATACGCAGTATTTT.

This chain joins TRBV6-4 and TRBJ2-3; TRBD2 agrees at 7 bases. J was trimmed by 7 bases and V by 2 bases; bases with no gene match: 21. From germline, CDR1 is MRHNA and CDR2 SNTAGT. The length of the CDR3 is 19 residues. The CDR3 DNA reads TGTGCCAGCAGTGACCCTTCCCCCCCCCGGCGGGAGAATCTACATACGCAGTATTTT. It specifies CASSDPSPPRRENLHTQYF.

The V and J genes are TRBV7-2 and TRBJ2-5, with D possibly TRBD1 on 5 matching bases. Trimming removed 6 bases at V and 5 bases at J, with 7 bases between. Germline assignment: CDR1 SGHTA and CDR2 FQGNSA. CDR3 size: 11 residues. The CDR3 bases are TGTGCCAGCAGTCAGGGCGAGACCCAGTACTTC. Residues: CASSQGETQYF.

The table lists this clone with a few counts. The rearrangement links TRBV5-1 to TRBJ1-1, with D tentatively TRBD1 (6 bases). This CDR3 is built from 15 residues. The V gene lost 1 base and the J gene lost 1 base, with 11 bases spanning the gap. CDR1 is SGHRS, CDR2 YFSETQ, per germline. CDR3 residues: CASSLSQGANTEAFF. The CDR3 nucleotides read TGCGCCAGCAGCTTGTCACAGGGAGCGAACACTGAAGCTTTCTTT.

The J gene is TRBJ2-2, the V gene TRBV10-3; 9 positions match TRBD1. The CDR3 contains 16 residues. With V trimmed by 0 bases and J by 7 bases, 6 bases remained unmatched. Per the germline V gene, CDR1 is ENHRY and CDR2 is SYGVKD. The CDR3 DNA sequence: TGTGCCATCAGTGAGTCGGGACAGGGTAAAAACGGGGAGCTGTTTTTT. It is translated as CAISESGQGKNGELFF.

The chain joins TRBV2 to TRBJ2-3, with D perhaps TRBD1 (6 bases). This CDR3 region has 15 residues. The germline V gene has CDR1 SNHLY and CDR2 FYNNEI. Deletions cut 6 bases from V and 0 bases from J, with 13 bases between. CDR3 sequence: CASRAGTSSTDTQYF. Here the CDR3 DNA reads TGTGCCAGCAGAGCCGGGACATCTAGCACAGATACGCAGTATTTT.

The chain carries TRBV11-2 and TRBJ2-1, with D possibly TRBD2 on 5 matching bases. The V end was cut by 6 bases, the J end by 4 bases, with 19 bases between. This CDR3 has 16 amino acids. Germline V gives CDR1 SGHAT, CDR2 FQNNGV. CDR3 sequence: CASSLNTRPTYNEQFF. The DNA of the CDR3 is TGTGCCAGCAGTTTGAATACTAGACCTACTTACAATGAGCAGTTCTTC.

The genes are TRBV7-9 and TRBJ2-6; D perhaps matches TRBD2 (6 bases). V dropped 0 bases and J dropped 0 bases, with 6 bases sitting between them. Germline loops: CDR1 SEHNR, CDR2 FQNEAQ (reference sequence). The CDR3 contains 16 residues. The CDR3 DNA sequence: TGTGCCAGCAGCTTAGCGCGGGGCTCTGGGGCCAACGTCCTGACTTTC. This encodes CASSLARGSGANVLTF.

This clone was recorded a few times. V gene TRBV19 combines with J gene TRBJ1-5, with D uncertain. V lost 0 bases to trimming and J lost 6 bases, with 9 bases between them. This CDR3 spans 14 amino acids. CDR1 is LNHDA, CDR2 SQIVND, per germline (reference sequence). The CDR3: CASSIDRRVQPQHF. In DNA, the CDR3 is TGTGCCAGTAGTATAGATCGGAGGGTTCAGCCCCAGCATTTT.

The chain employs TRBV15 and TRBJ1-5; no reliable D call. The CDR3 sequence is 15 residues long. V was clipped by 3 bases and J by 0 bases, with 9 bases between them. Germline V CDR1 and CDR2: LNHNV, YYDKDF (reference sequence). CDR3 amino acids: CATSSYVHSNQPQHF. CDR3 in DNA: TGTGCCACCAGCAGCTACGTCCATAGCAATCAGCCCCAGCATTTT. Variable domain in full (rest from reference TRBV15 and TRBJ1-5): DAMVIQNPRYQVTQFGKPVTLSCSQTLNHNVMYWYQQKSSQAPKLLFHYYDKDFNNEADTPDNFQSRRPNTSFCFLDIRSPGLGDTAMYLCATSSYVHSNQPQHFGDGTRLSIL.

This chain joins TRBV7-3 and TRBJ1-1; D gene uncertain. The length of the CDR3 is 14 residues. Germline V gives CDR1 SGHTA, CDR2 FQGTGA. Between the trimmed V and J ends, which lost 0 bases and 7 bases, there was a span of 12 bases. This CDR3 reads CASSLTRDGVEAFF. As DNA, the CDR3 is TGTGCCAGCAGCTTAACCCGGGATGGAGTTGAAGCTTTCTTT.

This clone was observed a handful of times. The CDR3 nucleotides are TGTGCCAGCTCCGACAGGGGCTCTGGAAACACCATATATTTT. It encodes CASSDRGSGNTIYF. V is TRBV28 and J is TRBJ1-3; TRBD1 matches 8 bases. The CDR3 runs 14 residues. Germline V CDR1 and CDR2: MDHEN, SYDVKM. J was trimmed by 0 bases and V by 8 bases; bases with no gene match: 3.

The V call is TRBV19, the J call TRBJ1-5, with 10 bases lining up with TRBD1. The CDR3 loop spans 15 amino acids. Looked up from germline, CDR1 is LNHDA and CDR2 is SQIVND (reference sequence). Losses at the gene ends were 10 bases for V and 3 bases for J; bases not matched to a gene: 9. The CDR3 here is CATGQGGGTNQPQHF. The CDR3 nucleotides are TGTGCCACCGGACAGGGGGGAGGGACCAATCAGCCCCAGCATTTT.

The J gene is TRBJ1-1, the V gene TRBV10-2; D not certain. Looked up from germline, CDR1 is WSHSY and CDR2 is SAAADI. This CDR3 is 12 amino acids long. V was cut by 8 bases and J by 5 bases, with 12 bases left in between. The CDR3, as DNA: TGCGCCAGCGGTACTAGGGTGACTGAAGCTTTCTTT. The encoded protein is CASGTRVTEAFF.

In the case of this clone: This sample also contains other DNA sequences that code for the same CDR3. The V gene is TRBV4-3, the J gene TRBJ2-3; possible D gene TRBD1, 8 bases. CDR1 and CDR2 (germline): LGHNA, YSLEER. Deletions cut 0 bases from V and 4 bases from J, with 14 bases between. The CDR3 has 16 residues. The CDR3 sequence is CASSQDGTGGADTQYF. The CDR3 DNA reads as TGCGCCAGCAGCCAAGATGGAACAGGGGGGGCAGATACGCAGTATTTT.

This sequence joins TRBV28 and TRBJ2-7, with a tentative D call TRBD2 (7 bases). This CDR3 spans 16 amino acids. The V gene lost 3 bases and the J gene lost 3 bases, with 18 bases spanning the gap. Germline loops: CDR1 MDHEN, CDR2 SYDVKM. This chain's CDR3 is CASSFGGQANYYEQYF. In DNA form, the CDR3 reads TGTGCCAGCAGTTTCGGGGGGCAAGCTAACTACTACGAGCAGTACTTC.

This clone showed up just once. The chain combines TRBV11-2 with TRBJ2-7; 9 bases fit TRBD1. The V and J ends lost 4 bases and 2 bases, in that order; junction bases with no gene match: 3. Germline values: CDR1 SGHAT, CDR2 FQNNGV. The CDR3 has 14 residues. The CDR3 nucleotides read TGTGCCAGCAGCTCGGGACAGGGACCCTACGAGCAGTACTTC. The encoded protein is CASSSGQGPYEQYF.

The J gene is TRBJ1-1, the V gene TRBV7-9; a possible D gene is TRBD1 (6 bases). This CDR3 region has 14 residues. V was pared by 3 bases and J by 1 base, with 9 bases between. CDR1 is SEHNR and CDR2 is FQNEAQ in the germline V gene (reference sequence). CDR3 sequence: CASSFGQRNTEAFF. The CDR3 region has the DNA TGTGCCAGCAGCTTCGGACAGCGGAACACTGAAGCTTTCTTT.

The chain joins TRBV11-2 to TRBJ2-1; the D gene is possibly TRBD2 (5 bases). Between the trimmed V and J ends, which lost 0 bases and 6 bases, there was a span of 15 bases. The germline V gene has CDR1 SGHAT and CDR2 FQNNGV. There are 16 residues in the CDR3. The CDR3 DNA is TGTGCCAGCAGCTTAGATAGGCGGCCTGGAGGCAATGAGCAGTTCTTC. It encodes CASSLDRRPGGNEQFF.

This chain uses TRBV11-2 with TRBJ2-2, with 9 positions matching TRBD1. CDR3 length equals 14 residues. V gave up 10 bases and J gave up 1 base; unmatched junction bases: 4. The germline V gene encodes CDR1 SGHAT and CDR2 FQNNGV. DNA for the CDR3: TGTGCCACAACAGGGGGCCTGAACACCGGGGAGCTGTTTTTT. Translated, it gives CATTGGLNTGELFF.